The following is a T cell receptor beta chain sequence with its context. The specificity of this receptor is unknown. Per-base quality was not reported, and no clone a single base away is much larger than it. This sample is drawn from a study of T cell responses to AZD1222 COVID-19 vaccine (dated by TCRdb to the early 2020s). In terms of the full investigation: AZD1222 recipients with second doses at about 4 weeks or about 12 weeks were pooled, because spike-specific TCR depth and breadth did not differ between schedules. A total of approximately 230 trial participants underwent TCR sequencing, of whom around 200 received two doses of AZD1222 and 26 received two doses of the MenACWY control vaccine. Trial participants were enrolled by age into 18-55, 56-69 and 70-plus year subgroups, with 148, 28 and 57 TCR-sequenced participants respectively. Study-wide conclusions, independent of this receptor: After two AZD1222 doses, both the breadth and the depth of spike-specific TCRs were significantly higher than at day 0 and than in MenACWY recipients. CD4 TCRs associated with the vaccine covered the entire spike protein, and the dominant responses were in regions 160-218 and 743-854. Conclusions about previously exposed vaccinees are limited because only five or six AZD1222 recipients were SARS-CoV-2 seropositive at baseline. Participants were mostly white British, with more females than males. The authors suggested clonal diversity may have been underestimated. Reportedly, almost half of the unique spike-specific TCRs recognized epitopes lying outside the regions that are mutated in the B.1.351 and B.1.1.7 variants. Because no samples from the day 14 peak response were available, repertoires could be characterized only after the peak T cell response. The 56-69-year group was small, and its depth increase did not reach significance, likely because of low power.

The CDR3 regions of human TCRbeta chains were subjected to immunosequencing. The authors processed their data as follows. Repertoire TCRs were checked for matches against a reference library of SARS-CoV-2-specific TCRs that had been generated using the MIRA antigen-specificity platform. Breadth was defined as the fraction of unique TCRs that were SARS-CoV-2-associated, and depth was defined as the fraction of total T cells that were SARS-CoV-2-associated. Using the MIRA data, each spike-specific TCR was mapped to the spike region that the TCR reacts to and placed in a CD4 or CD8 class. Log10-transformed breadth and depth values were compared by one-way ANOVA with Sidak's multiple comparisons tests. What TCRdb holds here is the immuneACCESS table cut down to in-frame rearrangements. Part of the clones is not present; checked against another copy, under half of the missing clones reflect an unresolved V gene, and the others are unexplained. V and J calls and clone size come straight from that table; D and trimming were deduced from the DNA. Across this sample there are some 120,000 clones, with around 82% seen only once. The ten largest clones add up to about 9.4% of the sample.

The time point label, read with the paper, signifies: baseline before first vaccination. Samples from vaccinated people were obtained from the UK trials COV001 and COV002, which included a single-blind randomized controlled phase 2/3 trial of AZD1222 (ChAdOx1 nCoV-19) in healthy adults. For TCRbeta chain sequencing, PBMC samples from trial participants were taken at day 0 and at day 28 after the second dose. V is pruned by 6 bases and J by 0 bases, leaving 5 bases of the junction without a gene match. From the cysteine up to the phenylalanine, the CDR3 has a length of 15 residues. The kept DNA is CDR3 alone, 45 bases in frame from the first base. The germline V gene encodes CDR1 LNHDA and CDR2 SQIVND (reference sequence).

The sequence is built from TRBV19 and TRBJ2-1, and TRBD1 matches 7 of the central bases. The sequence was collected from an adult in good health. Sequenced material: peripheral blood, taken on day 0 of AZD1222 vaccination. The DNA sequence reads TGTGCCAGTAGAACAGGGGCGAGCTCCTACAATGAGCAGTTCTTC. Translated, this is CASRTGASSYNEQFF.